This T cell receptor (beta chain) was sequenced during a study of blood T cell repertoires in COVID-19. Study at large: Some COVID-19 samples were acute and others convalescent; all came from the United States, Italy and Spain. PBMCs, B-cell-depleted T cells, or T cells were the source of the cDNA or gDNA that made up the material.

This CDR3 contains 14 residues. Looked up from germline, CDR1 is SGDLS and CDR2 is YYNGEE. V dropped 4 bases and J dropped 5; count of bases not matched to a gene: 5. In the authors' workflow: Researchers report that nucleated cell counts were estimated from reference gene primer amplification. The assay was immunoSEQ multiplex PCR, and TCRdb's table has in-frame clones only and misses some. V, J and clone size are taken as reported in that table, and D and trimming were inferred from the DNA itself. In the table there are around 32,000 clones, roughly 91% of which are singletons. This chain connects TRBV9 to TRBJ2-1, with 8 bases that match TRBD1. Sequencing was carried out using peripheral blood. The source is a man aged 70-80 years with active or convalescent COVID-19. This chain's CDR3 is CASSTGQGHNEQFF. DNA of the CDR3: TGTGCCAGCAGCACCGGACAGGGCCACAATGAGCAGTTCTTC.